A single sample gave rise to the 17 T cell receptor beta chains below, sequenced in a study of shared clonotypes between healthy human individuals. The data were produced by immunoSEQ multiplex PCR, yet TCRdb's version contains in-frame clones alone and is incomplete. The table lists about 2.3 million clones, roughly 90% of them singletons. The sample consisted of naive CD4+ T cells from PBMCs. The subset: CD45RA+ positively selected. These receptors came from a man in his late teens or twenties in good health. Some clones in this sample may be carry-over from other donors' samples.

V and J are TRBV7-9 and TRBJ1-4; D remains ambiguous. The CDR3 is 16 residues long. V dropped 5 bases and J dropped 3 bases, with 16 bases sitting between them. Germline V gives CDR1 SEHNR, CDR2 FQNEAQ (reference sequence). DNA for the CDR3: TGTGCCAGCAGCCAAACCTACAGCCTTTCTAATGAAAAACTGTTTTTT. Protein sequence: CASSQTYSLSNEKLFF.

The rearrangement joins TRBV5-4 to TRBJ2-3; TRBD2 agrees at 8 bases. V was pared by 1 base and J by 5 bases, with 9 bases of the junction left unmatched. Germline loops: CDR1 SGHNT, CDR2 YYREEE (reference sequence). The CDR3 loop spans 16 amino acids. CDR3 residues: CASSLTGLAGLDTQYF. The CDR3 nucleotides are TGTGCCAGCAGCTTGACGGGGCTAGCGGGTTTAGATACGCAGTATTTT.

This chain connects TRBV5-1 to TRBJ1-4; 10 nucleotides agree with TRBD1. The ends lost 4 bases at V and 3 bases at J; junction bases unmatched: 3. The CDR3 runs 15 residues. From germline, CDR1 is SGHRS and CDR2 YFSETQ. The CDR3: CASSPGTGANEKLFF. Written as DNA, the CDR3 is TGCGCCAGCAGCCCTGGGACAGGGGCTAATGAAAAACTGTTTTTT.

In DNA, the CDR3 is TGTGCCAGCTCACCAATTGGTCTGGGCTACACCTTC. It is translated as CASSPIGLGYTF. This chain joins TRBV18 and TRBJ1-2; D is undetermined. V dropped 2 bases and J dropped 8 bases, with 9 bases sitting between them. The germline V gene has CDR1 KGHSH and CDR2 LQKENI. CDR3 length equals 12 residues.

Concerning this clone itself: This sample includes further DNA sequences coding for the same CDR3. This chain uses TRBV5-4 with TRBJ2-3, with TRBD2 identical over 7 bases. The CDR3 contains 15 residues. CDR1 and CDR2 from the germline V gene are SGHNT and YYREEE (reference sequence). V was pared by 4 bases and J by 1 base, with 6 bases of the junction left unmatched. In DNA, the CDR3 is TGTGCCAGCAGCCCCAGCCGGGGGGGCACAGATACGCAGTATTTT. This codes for CASSPSRGGTDTQYF.

The chain has TRBV28 and TRBJ1-5; maybe TRBD1 (5 bases). The CDR3 is 13 residues long. The V gene lost 2 bases and the J gene lost 7 bases, with 9 bases spanning the gap. Germline V gives CDR1 MDHEN, CDR2 SYDVKM. Here the CDR3 reads CASSLTWGQPQHF. The CDR3 DNA is TGTGCCAGCAGTTTAACATGGGGGCAGCCCCAGCATTTT. The full variable domain, with the rest looked up from reference TRBV28 and TRBJ1-5, is DVKVTQSSRYLVKRTGEKVFLECVQDMDHENMFWYRQDPGLGLRLIYFSYDVKMKEKGDIPEGYSVSREKKERFSLILESASTNQTSMYLCASSLTWGQPQHFGDGTRLSIL.

The chain combines TRBV23-1 with TRBJ2-5; 12 nucleotides agree with TRBD2. TRBV23-1 is known as an ORF, though its function is uncertain. V lost 6 bases, J lost 2 bases, and 10 bases stayed unmatched. This CDR3 spans 17 amino acids. This chain's CDR3 is CASRIFGLAGGQETQYF. The CDR3 DNA sequence: TGCGCCAGCAGGATTTTCGGTCTAGCGGGAGGGCAAGAGACCCAGTACTTC.

The V and J genes are TRBV7-9 and TRBJ1-2, with no clear D. Germline lookup yields CDR1 SEHNR and CDR2 FQNEAQ (reference sequence). This CDR3 has 12 residues. Trimming stripped 2 bases from V and 6 bases from J, with 7 bases between. CDR3 loop: CASSLSGNGYTF. The CDR3 nucleotides read TGTGCCAGCAGCTTATCGGGGAATGGCTACACCTTC.

CDR3 bases: TGTGCCAGCAGTTTAATACTGCCAAATGAAGCTTTCTTT. This codes for CASSLILPNEAFF. V is TRBV27 and J is TRBJ1-1; D is uncertain. The CDR3 is made up of 13 amino acids. The germline gives CDR1 MNHEY, CDR2 SMNVEV (reference sequence). Trimming took off 2 bases at V and 7 bases at J, with 11 bases between the two ends.

In regard to this clone: Other DNA sequences from this sample encode an identical CDR3 as well. The chain combines TRBV2 with TRBJ1-5; D is possibly TRBD1 (5 bases). Trimming took off 4 bases at V and 3 bases at J, with 7 bases between the two ends. Germline values: CDR1 SNHLY, CDR2 FYNNEI. The CDR3 has 13 amino acids. CDR3 DNA: TGTGCCAGCAGTGGACAGTTCAATCAGCCCCAGCATTTT. Translation gives CASSGQFNQPQHF.

The J gene is TRBJ1-2, the V gene TRBV6-1, with a weak D call TRBD1 (6 bases). CDR1 and CDR2 (germline): MNHNS, SASEGT. V was pared by 4 bases and J by 4 bases, with 10 bases between. The CDR3 contains 13 residues. The CDR3 nucleotides read TGTGCCAGCAGTGGGGGGACAACCTATGGCTACACCTTC. Protein sequence: CASSGGTTYGYTF.

V usage is TRBV27 and J usage is TRBJ2-7; 9 positions match TRBD2. The CDR3 spans 15 residues. Losses at the gene ends were 6 bases for V and 2 bases for J; bases not matched to a gene: 8. Looked up from germline, CDR1 is MNHEY and CDR2 is SMNVEV (reference sequence). In nucleotides, the CDR3 is TGTGCCAGCAGGGGACAGCGGGAGGTTACCTACGAGCAGTACTTC. Protein sequence: CASRGQREVTYEQYF.

The chain links TRBV6-1 to TRBJ1-1; D might be TRBD1 (6 bases). Germline-derived CDR1 and CDR2 are MNHNS and SASEGT. V lost 5 bases to trimming and J lost 4 bases, with 14 bases between them. This CDR3 has 14 residues. The CDR3 nucleotides read TGTGCCAGCAGTAGAAACAGGGCCCCCACTGAAGCTTTCTTT. Protein: CASSRNRAPTEAFF.

The rearrangement links TRBV2 to TRBJ2-7; a weak D match, TRBD1 (7 bases). CDR1 SNHLY and CDR2 FYNNEI come from the germline V gene. Trimming stripped 8 bases from V and 7 bases from J, with 18 bases between. The CDR3 has 13 amino acids. The CDR3 here is CASGGTAVGEQYF. Written as DNA, the CDR3 is TGTGCCAGCGGCGGGACAGCCGTAGGGGAGCAGTACTTC.

V and J are TRBV27 and TRBJ2-5; D uncertain. CDR1 and CDR2 (germline): MNHEY, SMNVEV (reference sequence). Trimming shortened V by 2 bases and J by 4 bases, and 11 bases separated the two germline ends. The CDR3 totals 14 residues. The CDR3 protein is CASSLDSARETQYF. CDR3 nucleotide sequence: TGTGCCAGCAGTTTAGACTCAGCGAGAGAGACCCAGTACTTC.

This sequence joins TRBV11-2 and TRBJ2-7, with D unresolved. The germline CDR1 and CDR2 sequences are SGHAT and FQNNGV. This CDR3 contains 12 residues. V gave up 5 bases and J gave up 5 bases, with 10 bases separating them. The CDR3 reads CASSPWGDEQYF. The CDR3 nucleotides read TGTGCCAGCAGCCCATGGGGTGACGAGCAGTACTTC.

The rearrangement uses TRBV5-1 and TRBJ1-1; D not certain. Deletions cut 0 bases from V and 4 bases from J, with 10 bases between. Germline CDR1 is SGHRS and CDR2 is YFSETQ. This CDR3 is 14 amino acids long. The CDR3 region is CASSLGFGSTEAFF. DNA for the CDR3: TGCGCCAGCAGCTTGGGCTTCGGATCCACTGAAGCTTTCTTT.